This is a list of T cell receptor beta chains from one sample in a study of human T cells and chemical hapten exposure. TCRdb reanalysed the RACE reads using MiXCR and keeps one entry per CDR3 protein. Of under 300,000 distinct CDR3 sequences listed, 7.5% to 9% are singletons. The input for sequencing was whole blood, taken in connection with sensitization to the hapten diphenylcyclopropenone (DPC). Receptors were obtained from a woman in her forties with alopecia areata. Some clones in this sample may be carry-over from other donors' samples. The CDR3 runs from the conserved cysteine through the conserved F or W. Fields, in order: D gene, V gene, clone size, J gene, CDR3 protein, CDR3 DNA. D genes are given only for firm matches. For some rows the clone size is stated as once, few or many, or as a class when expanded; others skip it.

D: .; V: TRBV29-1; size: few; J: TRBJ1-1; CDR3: CSALGQTTEAFF; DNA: TGCAGCGCCCTCGGACAGACCACTGAAGCTTTCTTT
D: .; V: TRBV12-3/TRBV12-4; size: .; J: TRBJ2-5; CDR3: CASSSGWGETQYF; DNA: TGTGCCAGCAGTTCGGGTTGGGGTGAGACCCAGTACTTC
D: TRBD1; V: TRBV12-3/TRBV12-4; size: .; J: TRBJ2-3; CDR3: CASSTDRVSDTQYF; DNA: TGTGCCAGCAGCACGGACAGGGTGTCTGATACGCAGTATTTT
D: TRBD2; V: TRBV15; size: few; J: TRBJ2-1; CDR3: CATTRGGGSYNEQFF; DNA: TGTGCCACCACCCGGGGGGGAGGCTCCTACAATGAGCAGTTCTTC
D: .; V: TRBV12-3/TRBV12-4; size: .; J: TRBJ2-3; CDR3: CASSLGDRTDTQYF; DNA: TGTGCCAGCAGTTTAGGGGACCGCACAGATACGCAGTATTTT
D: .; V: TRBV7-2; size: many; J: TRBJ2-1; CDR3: CASSLEFQSYNEQFF; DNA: TGTGCCAGCAGCTTAGAGTTCCAGTCATACAATGAGCAGTTCTTC
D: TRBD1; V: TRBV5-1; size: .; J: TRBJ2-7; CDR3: CASSSLTGTYEQYF; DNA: TGCGCCAGCAGCTCGTTGACAGGGACCTACGAGCAGTACTTC
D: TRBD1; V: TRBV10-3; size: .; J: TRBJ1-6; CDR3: CAISGQGSQSPLHF; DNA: TGTGCCATCAGTGGACAGGGCTCGCAATCACCCCTCCACTTT
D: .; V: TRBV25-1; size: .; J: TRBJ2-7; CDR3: CASSGSVAGLYEQYF; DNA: TGTGCCAGCAGTGGTTCTGTGGCAGGGCTCTACGAGCAGTACTTC
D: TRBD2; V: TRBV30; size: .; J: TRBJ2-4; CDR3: CAWTGGLAGKAELAKNIQYF; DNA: TGTGCCTGGACCGGGGGACTAGCGGGGAAGGCTGAACTAGCCAAAAACATTCAGTACTTC
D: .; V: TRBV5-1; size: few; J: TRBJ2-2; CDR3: CASSFSVGRVVAGELFF; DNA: TGCGCCAGCAGCTTTTCTGTGGGCAGGGTAGTCGCCGGGGAGCTGTTTTTT